This TCR beta chain was obtained from a study of CD8+CD57+ T cells in acquired aplastic anemia (dated 2018 in TCRdb). Regarding the study in general: On average, sorted CD4+ and CD8+ cells yielded about 3 ug of extracted DNA, with a range of roughly 0.19 to 27.4 ug. CD8+CD57+ expansion was defined as frequency above the mean frequency observed in healthy subjects.

Expansion of CD8+CD57+ cells had been shown by flow cytometry in the patients chosen for sequencing. Every patient had severe acquired aplastic anemia, diagnosed using the International Study of Aplastic Anemia and Agranulocytosis and Camitta criteria. No therapy had been received by the patients at the time of blood sampling. TCR repertoires of sorted CD4+ and CD8+ blood T cells from severe aplastic anemia patients and healthy subjects were deep-sequenced in the study. Patients were enrolled in the USA under clinicaltrials.gov protocols 00001620, 01623167, 00001397, 00071045, 00081523 and 00961064. Ficoll-Paque density gradient centrifugation was used to isolate peripheral blood mononuclear cells. Before DNA extraction, CD4+ and CD8+ T cells were sorted by FACS or by magnetic beads. The germline V gene sets CDR1 to ENHRY and CDR2 to SYGVKD. The CDR3 has 15 amino acids, counting the end cysteine and phenylalanine. Left in the record is the CDR3 DNA by itself, 45 bases read in frame from the first base. The germline ends are 17 bases apart after V is trimmed by 4 bases and J by 5 bases.

TCR beta VDJ combination and CDR3 sequence profiling used genomic DNA as the template. An Illumina HiSeq 2000 was the platform used for TCR repertoire sequencing. Per the authors' processing: Repertoires were assessed using TRBV/TRBJ rearrangement plots, CDR3 size and DJ length profiles, and Simpson's diversity index. The most abundant DNA sequence in the deep sequencing data was taken as the immunodominant clone. CDR3 amino acid sequences were screened for sharing across subjects and were compared with published repertoires and the VDJdb database. TCRdb reanalyzed the raw reads on its own, using fastp at Q25 for trimming and MiXCR for clone calling, and kept in-frame beta chains. Every distinct CDR3 protein forms one entry, paired with its most common genes and DNA. It is TCRdb's table, rather than the study itself, that gives the V and J calls and clone size. Across this sample there are more than 150,000 distinct CDR3 sequences, with 48% seen only once. The leading ten clones occupy roughly 13% of the sample.

Here is what the overall study found, with its caveats: Patients and healthy controls showed no significant difference in CD8+ Simpson's diversity (P=0.060). Although around 30 CD8+ CDR3 sequences were shared by patients and controls, these sequences appeared highly expressed in patients and within the immunodominant clones of patients.

This clonotype occurred once. Its recognized antigen is unknown. The input lacks base qualities; no much larger clone sits a single base away. One read gives only weak evidence. The sequence was collected from a human donor with aplastic anemia. Sequencing was carried out using sorted CD4+, CD8+, or CD8+CD57+ T cells (not recorded which) from PBMCs. The receptor chain draws on TRBV10-3 and TRBJ1-1, with TRBD1 perhaps the D gene, on 5 matching bases. The DNA sequence is TGTGCCATCAGTGGGGCTCACGGGGGAGGTACTGAAGCTTTCTTT. It translates to CAISGAHGGGTEAFF.